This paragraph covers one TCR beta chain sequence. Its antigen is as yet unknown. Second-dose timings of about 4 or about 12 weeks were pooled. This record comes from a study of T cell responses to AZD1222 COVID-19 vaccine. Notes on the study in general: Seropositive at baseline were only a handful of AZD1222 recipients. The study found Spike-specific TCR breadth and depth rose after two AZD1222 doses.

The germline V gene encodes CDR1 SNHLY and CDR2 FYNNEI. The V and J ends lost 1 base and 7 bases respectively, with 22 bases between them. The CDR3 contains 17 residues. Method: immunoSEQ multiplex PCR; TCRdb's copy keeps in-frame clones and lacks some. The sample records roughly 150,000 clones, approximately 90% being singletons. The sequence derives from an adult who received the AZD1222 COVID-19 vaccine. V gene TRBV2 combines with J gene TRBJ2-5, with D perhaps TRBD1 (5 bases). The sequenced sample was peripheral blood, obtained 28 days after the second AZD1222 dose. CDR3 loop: CASSEVVRDFSFGTQYF. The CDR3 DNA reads TGTGCCAGCAGTGAAGTTGTCAGGGATTTTTCTTTCGGGACCCAGTACTTC.